The 4 T cell receptor beta chains below all came from one sample that was sequenced in a study of tumor-infiltrating lymphocytes in primary liver carcinoma. TCR beta cDNA came from about 0.45 ug total RNA, primed with a constant-region primer. Slightly modified ARM-PCR served as the procedure for the TCR beta libraries. These libraries came from three rounds of nested multiplex PCR. TRBV1-TRBV30 forward and Cbeta reverse primers drove the first two roughly 10-cycle rounds. A single record per CDR3 protein comes from TCRdb applying MiXCR to the multiplex PCR reads. This sample has approximately 330,000 distinct CDR3 sequences; about 65% occur once, and the top ten carry roughly 6%. Unsorted whole blood yielded blood RNA, and germline DNA was extracted as well. Sample: peripheral blood. These TCRs come from a man aged 40-49 years with primary liver carcinoma and hepatitis B virus infection.

This clonotype was detected many times. V gene TRBV11-2 combines with J gene TRBJ2-5; D gene unclear. The V gene lost 1 base and the J gene lost 3 bases, with 6 bases spanning the gap. The CDR3 runs to 13 residues. Per the germline V gene, CDR1 is SGHAT and CDR2 is FQNNGV. The CDR3 DNA sequence: TGTGCCAGCAGCTTAGTAGGTGAAGAGACCCAGTACTTC. It translates to CASSLVGEETQYF.

J is TRBJ1-1 and V is TRBV7-9; the D gene is possibly TRBD1 (5 bases). The V end was cut by 6 bases, the J end by 4 bases, with 24 bases between. CDR1 and CDR2 from the germline V gene are SEHNR and FQNEAQ (reference sequence). The CDR3 covers 17 residues. The CDR3 protein is CASRSSIGRGLGTEAFF. The CDR3 nucleotides are TGTGCCAGCAGGTCTAGTATCGGTCGGGGCTTGGGCACTGAAGCTTTCTTT. The full variable domain, completed using reference TRBV7-9 and TRBJ1-1, is DTGVSQNPRHKITKRGQNVTFRCDPISEHNRLYWYRQTLGQGPEFLTYFQNEAQLEKSRLLSDRFSAERPKGSFSTLEIQRTEQGDSAMYLCASRSSIGRGLGTEAFFGQGTRLTVV.

Points on this clonotype: One junction end does not reproduce the germline sequence, and a read error may be involved. This sequence joins TRBV11-1 and TRBJ1-1, with unresolved D. CDR3 size: 17 residues. Germline lookup yields CDR1 SGHAT and CDR2 FQDESV (reference sequence). This chain's CDR3 is CARSLAQNGGRNTEAFF. CDR3 DNA sequence: TGTGCCAGGAGCTTAGCGCAGAATGGTGGCCGAAACACTGAAGCTTTCTTT. The complete variable domain, with remaining parts taken from reference TRBV11-1 and TRBJ1-1, reads EAEVAQSPRYKITEKSQAVAFWCDPISGHATLYWYRQILGQGPELLVQFQDESVVDDSQLPKDRFSAERLKGVDSTLKIQPAELGDSAMYLCARSLAQNGGRNTEAFFGQGTRLTVV.

In its sample, this clonotype was seen many times. The genes are TRBV29-1 and TRBJ1-1, with D maybe TRBD1 (6 bases). The CDR3 is 11 amino acids. Trimming shortened V by 4 bases and J by 4 bases, and 7 bases separated the two germline ends. The germline V gene has CDR1 SQVTM and CDR2 ANQGSEA. CDR3 DNA: TGCAGCGTTGCCAGGGGCACTGAAGCTTTCTTT. Its translation: CSVARGTEAFF.